The 19 T cell receptor beta chains below all came from one sample that was sequenced in a study of T-cell reconstitution after alpha-beta-depleted transplantation in children. Unique molecular identifiers were incorporated when the TCRbeta library was constructed. Via MiXCR, TCRdb re-called the PCR reads, giving one row per CDR3 protein. The sample lists approximately 420,000 distinct CDR3 sequences, approximately 10% occurring once. The sample consisted of PBMCs from the stem cell graft donor, taken from the stem cell graft. These receptors all come from a human donor who donated a stem cell graft to a child with acute myeloid leukemia.

The CDR3: CASSIELVRHNEQFF. The CDR3 nucleotides are TGTGCCAGTAGTATAGAGTTGGTCCGGCACAATGAGCAGTTCTTC. The chain combines TRBV19 with TRBJ2-1; D is uncertain. The germline V and J ends were trimmed by 0 bases and 5 bases, with 11 bases remaining between them. This CDR3 has 15 residues. From germline, CDR1 is LNHDA and CDR2 SQIVND (reference sequence).

This clonotype was seen more than once but under ten times. V usage is TRBV20-1 and J usage is TRBJ1-1; 7 bases match TRBD1. This CDR3 has 15 amino acids. J gave up 1 base and V 4 bases, and 9 bases lay outside the gene matches. Germline CDR1 DFQATT, CDR2 SNEGSKA (reference sequence). CDR3 in amino acids: CSATHAGGGNTEAFF. As DNA, the CDR3 is TGCAGTGCTACCCACGCAGGGGGAGGGAACACTGAAGCTTTCTTT.

This clonotype was seen a few times. The chain employs TRBV7-6 and TRBJ2-1; no definite D call. The germline V and J ends were trimmed by 5 bases and 6 bases, with 8 bases remaining between them. The CDR3 is 12 residues long. Germline CDR1 reads SGHVS; CDR2 reads FNYEAQ. The CDR3 region is CASSRDTNEQFF. CDR3 DNA sequence: TGTGCCAGCAGCCGCGACACCAATGAGCAGTTCTTC.

This clonotype turned up a few times. The chain has TRBV24-1 and TRBJ2-2; 9 nucleotides match TRBD2. V shed 3 bases and J 2 bases; nucleotides not matched to a gene: 3. Germline values: CDR1 KGHDR, CDR2 SFDVKD. This CDR3 has 16 residues. The CDR3 protein is CATSDALAGNTGELFF. Written as DNA, the CDR3 is TGTGCCACCAGTGATGCGCTAGCGGGAAACACCGGGGAGCTGTTTTTT.

In its sample, this clonotype was seen a few times. J is TRBJ2-3 and V is TRBV15; 9 bases match TRBD2. The CDR3 covers 17 residues. Germline V gene lookup returns CDR1 LNHNV and CDR2 YYDKDF (reference sequence). Germline trimming cut 0 bases from V and 6 bases from J; bases unmatched to any gene: 10. This CDR3 is CATSRDGSGGIGDTQYF. The DNA of the CDR3 is TGTGCCACCAGCAGAGATGGTAGCGGGGGTATTGGGGATACGCAGTATTTT.

This clonotype has only a few counts. The CDR3 sequence: CASSLVDPGQGPYNEQFF. In DNA form, the CDR3 reads TGTGCCAGCAGCTTAGTTGACCCGGGACAGGGGCCATACAATGAGCAGTTCTTC. The gene calls are TRBV11-2 and TRBJ2-1; 10 bases are shared with TRBD1. The CDR3 length is 18 residues. Per germline, CDR1 SGHAT and CDR2 FQNNGV. V lost 1 base, J lost 4 bases, and 10 bases stayed unmatched. Combining the CDR3 with reference TRBV11-2 and TRBJ2-1 gives the whole variable domain EAGVAQSPRYKIIEKRQSVAFWCNPISGHATLYWYQQILGQGPKLLIQFQNNGVVDDSQLPKDRFSAERLKGVDSTLKIQPAKLEDSAVYLCASSLVDPGQGPYNEQFFGPGTRLTVL.

The chain has TRBV30 and TRBJ1-6; 8 nucleotides agree with TRBD1. Germline V gene sequence: CDR1 GTSNPN, CDR2 SVGIG (reference sequence). The CDR3 is 14 amino acids. V lost 1 base, J lost 9 bases, and 5 bases stayed unmatched. As DNA, the CDR3 is TGTGCCTGGAGTGGACAGGGGAGGATTTCACCCCTCCACTTT. Its protein is CAWSGQGRISPLHF.

The rearrangement uses TRBV12-3 or TRBV12-4 and TRBJ1-5, with D possibly matching TRBD1 (6 bases). The V and J ends lost 5 bases and 0 bases respectively, with 20 bases between them. This CDR3 region has 18 residues. The CDR3 DNA follows: TGTGCCAGCAGTCCAGGGGCAGATATAGCCCATAGCAATCAGCCCCAGCATTTT. This encodes CASSPGADIAHSNQPQHF.

This clonotype was detected only a few times. V and J are TRBV12-3 or TRBV12-4 and TRBJ2-3; 12 bases map to TRBD2. The trim removed 5 bases at V and 3 bases at J, leaving 6 bases unmatched. This CDR3 region has 16 residues. Here the CDR3 DNA reads TGTGCCAGCAGTCCCAAGACTAGCGGGAGTACAGATACGCAGTATTTT. This codes for CASSPKTSGSTDTQYF.

This clonotype was seen a few times. This rearrangement joins TRBV18 to TRBJ2-1; TRBD1 aligns across 10 bases. The germline V gene encodes CDR1 KGHSH and CDR2 LQKENI. V dropped 3 bases and J dropped 4; count of bases not matched to a gene: 3. The CDR3 covers 15 residues. The CDR3 region has the DNA TGTGCCAGCTCACCCGTGGGACAGGGGTACAATGAGCAGTTCTTC. Protein sequence: CASSPVGQGYNEQFF.

The CDR3 here is CASSLEHQNSPLHF. The CDR3 coding sequence is TGTGCCAGCAGCTTGGAGCACCAGAATTCACCCCTCCACTTT. The gene calls are TRBV5-5 and TRBJ1-6; D gene uncertain. Per germline, CDR1 SGHKS and CDR2 YYEKEE (reference sequence). The CDR3 contains 14 residues. With 0 bases removed from V and 7 bases from J, the gap between germline ends came to 8 bases.

This clonotype was detected ten times or more. One end of the junction fails to match germline, which may point to a read error. The rearrangement uses TRBV28 and TRBJ1-1, with D possibly matching TRBD1 (6 bases). Germline V gives CDR1 MDHEN, CDR2 SYDVKM. CDR3 length equals 14 residues. CDR3 nucleotide sequence: TGTGCCAGCGCTTCAGGGGCTATGAACACTGAATCTTTCTTT. Its protein is CASASGAMNTESFF.

This clonotype was picked up a small number of times. The rearrangement joins TRBV15 to TRBJ2-3, with D perhaps TRBD1 (5 bases). Germline CDR1 LNHNV, CDR2 YYDKDF (reference sequence). Between the trimmed V and J ends, which lost 2 bases and 6 bases, there was a span of 18 bases. CDR3 length: 16 residues. CDR3 bases: TGTGCCACCAGCAGATCACGGACCGTCTCAGGGGATACGCAGTATTTT. Its translation is CATSRSRTVSGDTQYF.

This clonotype was counted between two and nine times. The chain uses TRBV5-1 and TRBJ1-1, with 7 bases identical to TRBD1. The CDR3 has 14 amino acids. V dropped 4 bases and J dropped 3; count of bases not matched to a gene: 6. The germline V gene encodes CDR1 SGHRS and CDR2 YFSETQ. The CDR3: CASSVTTGDTEAFF. The CDR3 DNA reads as TGCGCCAGCAGCGTGACCACAGGGGACACTGAAGCTTTCTTT.

A few counts support this clonotype. This chain links TRBV20-1 with TRBJ2-5; D is tentatively TRBD1 or TRBD2 (7 bases each). V dropped 5 bases and J dropped 5 bases, with 18 bases sitting between them. CDR3 length: 14 residues. CDR1 and CDR2 (germline): DFQATT, SNEGSKA (reference sequence). The CDR3 nucleotides are TGCAGTGCTGAGGGGGAGGGGGCGTGGGAGACCCAGTACTTC. This translates into CSAEGEGAWETQYF.

Only a few counts were recorded for this clonotype. CDR3 DNA: TGTGCCAGCAGTTACCGGGGGTCAGGGTACTACAATGAGCAGTTCTTC. Amino acid sequence: CASSYRGSGYYNEQFF. V is TRBV6-5 and J is TRBJ2-1; D is possibly TRBD2 (6 bases). Per the germline V gene, CDR1 is MNHEY and CDR2 is SVGAGI. The CDR3 is made up of 16 amino acids. Trimming took off 2 bases at V and 3 bases at J, with 14 bases between the two ends.

This clonotype was counted only a few times. The CDR3 region has the DNA TGTGCCAGCAGCTCCCTGCAGGGTTCAGGGACCCAGTACTTC. Its translation: CASSSLQGSGTQYF. The chain employs TRBV11-2 and TRBJ2-5; possibly TRBD1 for D (5 bases). This CDR3 comprises 14 residues. V lost 4 bases to trimming and J lost 7 bases, with 16 bases between them. CDR1 and CDR2 from the germline V gene are SGHAT and FQNNGV. The whole variable domain, remainder taken from reference TRBV11-2 and TRBJ2-5, is EAGVAQSPRYKIIEKRQSVAFWCNPISGHATLYWYQQILGQGPKLLIQFQNNGVVDDSQLPKDRFSAERLKGVDSTLKIQPAKLEDSAVYLCASSSLQGSGTQYFGPGTRLLVL.

The rearrangement joins TRBV4-1 to TRBJ2-1; 9 nucleotides align to TRBD1. With 4 bases clipped from V and 4 bases from J, the junction kept 14 bases outside the gene matches. The CDR3 runs to 18 residues. CDR1 is MGHRA, CDR2 YSYEKL, per germline. The CDR3 DNA sequence: TGCGCCAGCAGCCCTAGGGACAGGGCCGAGGGAGTATACAATGAGCAGTTCTTC. This gives the protein CASSPRDRAEGVYNEQFF.

This clonotype was observed a few times. This chain connects TRBV12-3 or TRBV12-4 to TRBJ2-5, with TRBD2 matching 9 bases. The CDR3 sequence is 16 residues long. The V and J ends lost 6 bases and 7 bases, in that order; junction bases with no gene match: 15. CDR3 sequence reads: CASSRAGAGGRWTQYF. CDR3 bases: TGTGCCAGCAGCCGAGCGGGAGCGGGGGGCCGGTGGACCCAGTACTTC.